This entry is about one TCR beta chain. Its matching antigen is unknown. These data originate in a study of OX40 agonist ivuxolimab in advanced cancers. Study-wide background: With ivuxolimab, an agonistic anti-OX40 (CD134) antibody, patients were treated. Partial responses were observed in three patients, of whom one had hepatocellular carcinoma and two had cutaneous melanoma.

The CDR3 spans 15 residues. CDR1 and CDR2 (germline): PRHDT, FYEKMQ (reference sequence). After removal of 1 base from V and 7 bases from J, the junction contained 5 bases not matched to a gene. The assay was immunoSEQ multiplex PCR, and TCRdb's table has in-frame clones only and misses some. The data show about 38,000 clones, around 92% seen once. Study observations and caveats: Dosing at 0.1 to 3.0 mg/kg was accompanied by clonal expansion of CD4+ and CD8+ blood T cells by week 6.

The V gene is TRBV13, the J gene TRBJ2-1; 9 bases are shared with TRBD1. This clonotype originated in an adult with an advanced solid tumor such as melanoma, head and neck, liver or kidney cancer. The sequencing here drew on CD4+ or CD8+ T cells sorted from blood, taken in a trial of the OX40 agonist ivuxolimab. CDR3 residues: CASSLDRGLKNEQFF. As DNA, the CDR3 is TGTGCCAGCAGCTTAGACAGGGGGCTGAAGAATGAGCAGTTCTTC.